This TCR beta chain was identified during a study of cytomegalovirus exposure and HLA in healthy donors. Study outcomes and limitations: Later on, a genetic analysis was performed. It linked a missense variant in DCLRE1C with V- and J-gene trimming of TCR beta. A later analysis, which compared TCR beta chains of equal frequency, found the HLA-associated ones more clonally expanded.

The study ran its PCR with 60 Vbeta and 13 Jbeta primers. The table came from immunoSEQ multiplex PCR; TCRdb's copy has only in-frame clones and leaves some out. This sample's clone table lists about 41,000 clones. On this clone itself: Its antigen is not identified.

The sequenced material came from PBMCs. This receptor was taken from a man aged 30 to 45 in good health and CMV-seronegative.

In DNA form, the CDR3 reads TGCAGCGCCTCCGGGACTAGCGCAGATACGCAGTATTTT. Translation gives CSASGTSADTQYF. The chain uses TRBV29-1 and TRBJ2-3, with 10 positions matching TRBD2. The junction had 5 bases not matched to a gene; V was cut back by 7 bases and J by 4 bases. The CDR3 is made up of 13 amino acids. The germline V gene encodes CDR1 SQVTM and CDR2 ANQGSEA.